The T cell receptor (beta chain) under discussion was sequenced for a study of blood T cell repertoires in COVID-19. The wider study: Whether acute or convalescent, the COVID-19 samples came from the United States, Italy and Spain. Sample material is recorded as cDNA or gDNA derived from T cells, B-cell-depleted T cells, or PBMCs.

The method was immunoSEQ multiplex PCR; TCRdb's version includes in-frame clones alone and lacks a portion of them. Here the sample spans 9,500 to 15,000 clones, approximately 80% being singletons. Germline lookup yields CDR1 LGHDT and CDR2 YNNKEL (reference sequence). The germline V and J ends were trimmed by 3 bases and 7 bases, with 15 bases remaining between them. The CDR3 has 14 amino acids. The chain has TRBV3-1 (or the pseudogene TRBV3-2) and TRBJ1-1; no firm D call. The sample comprised peripheral blood. The TCR was taken from a woman in her sixties with acute or convalescent COVID-19. The CDR3 DNA reads as TGTGCCAGCAGCCAGGCGTCCGGACGGGGTGAAGCTTTCTTT. Encoded protein: CASSQASGRGEAFF.